The 18 T cell receptor beta chains reported below all come from one sample, sequenced in a study of low-dose radiotherapy and immunotherapy resistance in tumors. Time point: after trial treatment. Treatment in this sample: LDRT plus nivolumab, ipilimumab, low-dose cyclophosphamide and aspirin (RACIN trial). First-strand cDNA relied on TRAV- and TRBV-specific primers spanning alpha and beta chains. It was with a constant-region primer and a V-primer adapter that TCRs were amplified over roughly 19 PCR cycles. Using its own MiXCR run on the reads, TCRdb lists one record per CDR3 protein. The data contain around 80,000 distinct CDR3 sequences, 17% of them singletons. Sequenced material: PBMCs, taken after low-dose radiotherapy plus immunotherapy. Source of these receptors: a male donor with prostate cancer.

About this clonotype: This likely came from a read error, as a far larger clone is one base away. The chain uses TRBV28 and TRBJ2-7, with TRBD1 identical over 9 bases. The germline gives CDR1 MDHEN, CDR2 SYDVKM. This CDR3 is built from 14 residues. J lost 7 bases, V lost 11 bases, and 15 bases had no gene match. The CDR3 DNA is TGTGCCGGCCCCGGGACAGGGATAGTACATGAGCAGTACTTC. It translates to CAGPGTGIVHEQYF.

The table lists this clonotype with many counts. The genes are TRBV7-2 and TRBJ2-7, with a weak D call TRBD1 (5 bases). V lost 5 bases to trimming and J lost 2 bases, with 10 bases between them. Looked up from germline, CDR1 is SGHTA and CDR2 is FQGNSA. The CDR3 sequence is 13 residues long. The DNA of the CDR3 is TGTGCCAGCAGCCTAAAGGGGACCTACGAGCAGTACTTC. This translates into CASSLKGTYEQYF.

This clonotype was counted many times. The rearrangement links TRBV7-2 to TRBJ2-3; D uncertain. The CDR3 sequence is 15 residues long. Germline CDR1 SGHTA, CDR2 FQGNSA. The V gene lost 4 bases and the J gene lost 2 bases, with 13 bases spanning the gap. CDR3 DNA: TGTGCCAGCAGCTCGCGGAGAACCAACACAGATACGCAGTATTTT. This gives the protein CASSSRRTNTDTQYF.

This clonotype was seen many times. The CDR3 coding sequence is TGTGCCAGCAGCTCCGAGCGGGAGGGCCGGTACGAGCAGTACTTC. Protein sequence: CASSSEREGRYEQYF. J is TRBJ2-7 and V is TRBV7-2; TRBD2 matches 10 bases. CDR3 length: 15 residues. Germline values: CDR1 SGHTA, CDR2 FQGNSA. The ends lost 4 bases at V and 4 bases at J; junction bases unmatched: 7.

The sample holds many counts of this clonotype. V and J are TRBV6-5 and TRBJ2-3; D ambiguous. The CDR3 has 16 residues. With 0 bases removed from V and 4 bases from J, the gap between germline ends came to 14 bases. Germline-derived CDR1 and CDR2 are MNHEY and SVGAGI. The CDR3 here is CASSYSLYTLADTQYF. The CDR3 DNA sequence: TGTGCCAGCAGTTACTCTTTGTATACACTGGCAGATACGCAGTATTTT.

Regarding this clonotype: A much larger clone sits a single nucleotide away, making a read error possible. The chain is built from TRBV10-3 and TRBJ2-7; 11 bases map to TRBD1. The CDR3 spans 18 residues. After removal of 3 bases from V and 7 bases from J, the junction contained 17 bases not matched to a gene. CDR1 is ENHRY, CDR2 SYGVKD, per germline. The CDR3 DNA is TGTGCCATCAGTGAAGCCGGCGGGACAGGGGGGAATTACAATGAGCAGTACTTC. Amino acids: CAISEAGGTGGNYNEQYF.

This clonotype was detected many times. J is TRBJ2-1 and V is TRBV29-1; maybe TRBD1 (6 bases). The germline V and J ends were trimmed by 3 bases and 8 bases, with 11 bases remaining between them. Per germline, CDR1 SQVTM and CDR2 ANQGSEA. The length of the CDR3 is 12 residues. The CDR3 DNA sequence: TGCAGCGTTGACACAGGGATCCATGAGCAGTTCTTC. It yields the protein CSVDTGIHEQFF.

This clonotype came up many times. The J gene is TRBJ2-3, the V gene TRBV2; 12 bases match TRBD2. The germline V gene encodes CDR1 SNHLY and CDR2 FYNNEI. Trimming took 6 bases from V and 3 from J; bases not matched to a gene: 7. This CDR3 has 16 amino acids. CDR3 nucleotide sequence: TGTGCCAGCAGGCGACTAGCGGGAGTGGAGACAGATACGCAGTATTTT. This gives the protein CASRRLAGVETDTQYF.

The table lists this clonotype with many counts. The rearrangement uses TRBV5-1 and TRBJ2-7; TRBD2 is a possible D gene (5 bases). CDR1 and CDR2 from the germline V gene are SGHRS and YFSETQ. The CDR3 has 14 amino acids. V lost 0 bases to trimming and J lost 2 bases, with 9 bases between them. The CDR3 DNA reads TGCGCCAGCAGCTTGGAAGCGGTCGCCTACGAGCAGTACTTC. It translates to CASSLEAVAYEQYF.

This clonotype was recorded at least ten times. V and J are TRBV9 and TRBJ2-2; TRBD1 matches 10 bases. The CDR3 consists of 15 residues. V lost 4 bases, J lost 4 bases, and 4 bases stayed unmatched. Per the germline V gene, CDR1 is SGDLS and CDR2 is YYNGEE. This CDR3 is CASSPRTGGTGELFF. Written as DNA, the CDR3 is TGTGCCAGCAGCCCCCGGACAGGGGGCACCGGGGAGCTGTTTTTT.

This clonotype showed up many times. CDR3 sequence reads: CASSPGQGVGSNQPQHF. CDR3 nucleotides: TGTGCCAGCTCTCCGGGACAGGGCGTCGGTAGCAATCAGCCCCAGCATTTT. The genes are TRBV18 and TRBJ1-5; 9 bases agree with TRBD1. The germline V gene encodes CDR1 KGHSH and CDR2 LQKENI. V was clipped by 6 bases and J by 0 bases; unmatched bases: 9. The CDR3 contains 17 residues.

The chain recombines TRBV7-2 with TRBJ1-2; TRBD1 matches 8 bases. The CDR3 spans 14 residues. CDR1 SGHTA and CDR2 FQGNSA come from the germline V gene. V gave up 5 bases and J gave up 8 bases; unmatched junction bases: 10. The CDR3 loop is CASSHNQGAWGYTF. The CDR3 DNA reads as TGTGCCAGCAGCCATAATCAGGGGGCTTGGGGCTACACCTTC.

To note about this clonotype: The likely explanation is a read error, given a far larger clone one base away. This chain joins TRBV5-1 and TRBJ2-5; TRBD2 matches 8 bases. CDR3 length: 14 residues. Germline CDR1 is SGHRS and CDR2 is YFSETQ. J was trimmed by 11 bases and V by 1 base; bases with no gene match: 10. CDR3 sequence: CASSLQAGANEQYF. The CDR3 DNA sequence: TGCGCCAGCAGCTTGCAAGCGGGAGCCAATGAGCAGTACTTC. Full variable domain (rest looked up from reference TRBV5-1 and TRBJ2-5): KAGVTQTPRYLIKTRGQQVTLSCSPISGHRSVSWYQQTPGQGLQFLFEYFSETQRNKGNFPGRFSGRQFSNSRSEMNVSTLELGDSALYLCASSLQAGANEQYFGPGTRLLVL.

In its sample, this clonotype was seen many times. V usage is TRBV7-8 and J usage is TRBJ1-2; TRBD1 aligns across 8 bases. The CDR3 runs 14 residues. With 4 bases clipped from V and 2 bases from J, the junction kept 3 bases outside the gene matches. The germline V gene encodes CDR1 SGHVS and CDR2 FQNEAQ. The CDR3 loop reads CASSSGTGNYGYTF. CDR3 sequence (DNA): TGTGCCAGCAGCTCCGGGACAGGCAACTATGGCTACACCTTC.

This clonotype came up many times. In DNA, the CDR3 is TGTGCCAGCAGTTTATTGACAGCCTCCCCGCAGCCCCAGCATTTT. Translated, it gives CASSLLTASPQPQHF. This chain links TRBV28 with TRBJ1-5, with a possible D match to TRBD1 (5 bases). The ends were cut back, 1 base at V and 7 bases at J, with 14 bases in the middle. The CDR3 covers 15 residues. The V gene's germline CDR1 is MDHEN and CDR2 SYDVKM.

This clonotype was picked up a small number of times. The chain carries TRBV7-2 and TRBJ1-4, with D hard to call. This CDR3 has 14 amino acids. V was trimmed by 3 bases and J by 3 bases, leaving 8 bases between them. Germline V gene data show CDR1 as SGHTA and CDR2 as FQGNSA. For the CDR3, the DNA is TGTGCCAGCAGCTTCGGCAGTGCTAATGAAAAACTGTTTTTT. This translates into CASSFGSANEKLFF.

The rearrangement joins TRBV3-1 to TRBJ2-7; 15 positions match TRBD2. Germline CDR1 is LGHDT and CDR2 is YNNKEL (reference sequence). This CDR3 region has 16 residues. V shed 4 bases and J 2 bases; nucleotides not matched to a gene: 3. CDR3 residues: CASSRGLAGGPYEQYF. Here the CDR3 DNA reads TGTGCCAGCAGCCGCGGACTAGCGGGAGGGCCCTACGAGCAGTACTTC.

In this sample, this clonotype turned up many times. V usage is TRBV5-1 and J usage is TRBJ2-3, with D possibly TRBD1 on 6 matching bases. V was shortened by 0 bases and J by 3 bases, with 8 bases between the two germline ends. The germline CDR1 and CDR2 sequences are SGHRS and YFSETQ. The CDR3 is 14 amino acids. CDR3 DNA sequence: TGCGCCAGCAGCTTGGACAGGGCAACAGATACGCAGTATTTT. It yields the protein CASSLDRATDTQYF.